This T cell receptor beta chain was observed in a study of beta chain features in type 1 diabetes (dated by TCRdb to 2017 to 2018). With regard to the full study: Mean age, gender distribution, total cell number and subset yield did not differ between patients and healthy donors. In the study, recently diagnosed type 1 diabetes patients and matched healthy donors were compared on the TCRB repertoires of their sorted circulating CD4+ T cell subsets. Naive and central memory subsets were obtained from all 30 or so donors, but regulatory and stem cell-like memory subsets were isolated from only 8 patients and roughly eight healthy donors. Across all samples, 107,917,701 sorted cells were examined, and cell number per subset correlated strongly with RNA yield. The full study reports these points: Because cDNA was sequenced instead of genomic DNA, highly expressing activated cells could be over-represented, though the groups showed no difference in activation or CD3 levels. Fewer insertions and more nucleotide deletions at VDJ recombination sites were observed in patients with type 1 diabetes, implying thymic rearrangement abnormalities. Naive, central memory and regulatory TCRB repertoires appeared to be more similar among patients than among healthy donors. A moderate but significant shortening of TCRB CDR3 length was observed in type 1 diabetes patients in all four CD4+ subsets. Because small numbers of individuals were included in the HLA sub-analyses, any influence of HLA type on TCRB rearrangement was left unresolved. Shorter templates might be favored by PCR, yet because patient and control samples were amplified and corrected together, any such skew would affect both groups equally.

The entire isolated RNA was reverse transcribed using the High Capacity cDNA Reverse Transcription Kit, and thus expressed TCRB transcripts were sequenced. Deep immunoSEQ sequencing was performed on naive, central memory and regulatory T cell samples, with an average of about 4 million total reads per sample. After sorted cells were lysed in RLT buffer, RNA was extracted with DNase-treated RNeasy Micro or Mini kits, with the choice depending on cell number. Each cell subset was processed separately to prevent cross-contamination, with patient and healthy donor samples processed together. Using the immunoSEQ multiplex PCR, TCRB sequences were amplified from cDNA into 87-bp fragments spanning the CDR3 region. Sequencing of the amplicons was done on the Illumina HiSeq platform. Per the authors' processing: PCR bias was corrected computationally using synthetic template baselines, and reads within Hamming distance 2 were collapsed, with unmergeable singletons discarded. Reads were aligned against IMGT to assign V, D and J genes, CDR3 length and insertions or deletions at six rearrangement sites. Within each subset, clonotype counts were normalized to sorted cell number, after which true diversity and Gini coefficients were computed with the tcR R package. Repertoire sharing was quantified using the overlap coefficient calculated on TCRB nucleotide sequences. As a proxy for the pre-selection repertoire, out-of-frame TCRB sequences from naive cells were analyzed. The source is immuneACCESS, and TCRdb retained only in-frame sequences with V and J called. Part of the clones is not carried over; for the studies checked, unresolved V genes explain less than half of this, and the remainder is unexplained. D and trimming come from the DNA, and the V and J calls and clone size come from that table. This sample holds around 250,000 clones; about a fifth were observed only once. The top ten clones comprise approximately 0.029% of the sample.

The germline V gene specifies SGHRS as CDR1 and YFSETQ as CDR2. The CDR3 sequence holds 14 residues, the cysteine and phenylalanine included. Just CDR3 DNA is preserved here, 42 bases in frame from base 1. A distance of 10 bases separates the germline ends of V and J, which lose 3 bases and 0 bases respectively. Each donor gave one peripheral blood draw, roughly 120 mL on average, collected into heparinised tubes. A BD FACSAria II and a panel including CD45RO, CCR7, CD25, CD127, CD95 and CD27 were used to sort naive, central memory, regulatory and stem cell-like memory CD4+ T cells. A purity above 95% was achieved for all sorted populations. PBMCs were isolated immediately by Lymphoprep density gradient centrifugation and stained directly without culture. To minimize batch effects, samples were stained and sorted in pairs, one healthy donor with one patient per experiment. On this clone: Its antigen remains undetermined. Nothing much larger sits one base from this clone, and base qualities are not available.

Sequencing was done on a sample of naive CD4+ T cells from blood. Interpreted using the paper, the cell subset or site label stands for: true naive CD4+ T cells. The chain is encoded by TRBV5-1 joined to TRBJ2-7, with TRBD1 as a weak D call on 6 bases. This clonotype originated in a woman in her 40s with type 1 diabetes. The DNA is TGCGCCAGCAGCTCCGGGACAATCTCCTACGAGCAGTACTTC. The translation is CASSSGTISYEQYF.